These 21 T cell receptor beta chains were all obtained from the same sample, sequenced in a study of cytomegalovirus exposure and HLA in healthy donors. The PCR employed 60 Vbeta primers together with 13 Jbeta primers. The method was immunoSEQ multiplex PCR; TCRdb's version includes in-frame clones alone and lacks a portion of them. The sample shows roughly 43,000 clones, and about 1.1% sits with its ten largest clones. What was sequenced was PBMCs. The receptors come from a woman in her thirties or forties in good health and CMV-seronegative.

The CDR3 spells CASSVEGLGDEQYF. As DNA, the CDR3 is TGTGCCAGCAGCGTAGAGGGGTTGGGCGACGAGCAGTACTTC. The chain recombines TRBV9 with TRBJ2-7; tentatively, D is TRBD1 (5 bases). From germline, CDR1 is SGDLS and CDR2 YYNGEE. CDR3 length: 14 amino acids. Trimming stripped 0 bases from V and 5 bases from J, with 12 bases between. The whole variable domain, filled in from reference TRBV9 and TRBJ2-7, reads DSGVTQTPKHLITATGQRVTLRCSPRSGDLSVYWYQQSLDQGLQFLIQYYNGEERAKGNILERFSAQQFPDLHSELNLSSLELGDSALYFCASSVEGLGDEQYFGPGTRLTVT.

The chain couples TRBV23-1 to TRBJ2-2, with a weak D call TRBD1 (6 bases). TRBV23-1 counts as an open reading frame of uncertain function. V was pared by 1 base and J by 6 bases, with 12 bases between. The CDR3 runs to 15 residues. The CDR3 sequence is CASSQLYRESGELFF. As DNA, the CDR3 is TGCGCCAGCAGTCAATTATACAGGGAGTCCGGGGAGCTGTTTTTT.

The J gene is TRBJ2-7, the V gene TRBV23-1; TRBD1 is a possible D gene (5 bases). TRBV23-1 is annotated as an ORF whose role is uncertain. This CDR3 comprises 17 residues. V was pared by 6 bases and J by 3 bases, with 24 bases between. Here the CDR3 DNA reads TGCGCCAGCAGGCCTCACTTAACAGGAAATTTGGACTACGAGCAGTACTTC. Amino acid sequence: CASRPHLTGNLDYEQYF.

The V gene is TRBV7-9, the J gene TRBJ2-3, with a weak D call TRBD1 (6 bases). Per germline, CDR1 SEHNR and CDR2 FQNEAQ (reference sequence). The CDR3 has 14 residues. Trimming stripped 4 bases from V and 2 bases from J, with 10 bases between. DNA for the CDR3: TGTGCCAGCAGCTACGACAGGAACACAGATACGCAGTATTTT. Amino acid sequence: CASSYDRNTDTQYF.

The chain carries TRBV7-9 and TRBJ1-1, with D perhaps matching TRBD1 (6 bases). V shed 2 bases and J shed 0 bases, with 10 bases lying between them. CDR1 and CDR2 (germline): SEHNR, FQNEAQ (reference sequence). The CDR3 has 15 amino acids. In DNA, the CDR3 is TGTGCCAGCAGCTTACAGGGGACTATGAACACTGAAGCTTTCTTT. It encodes CASSLQGTMNTEAFF.

The genes are TRBV5-1 and TRBJ1-1, with 10 bases aligning to TRBD1. Germline CDR1 is SGHRS and CDR2 is YFSETQ. V lost 4 bases, J lost 0 bases, and 6 bases stayed unmatched. The CDR3 spans 16 residues. The CDR3 loop reads CASSRTGGYMNTEAFF. CDR3 coding DNA: TGCGCCAGCAGCCGGACAGGGGGATATATGAACACTGAAGCTTTCTTT.

CDR3 amino acids: CASNWEGKSNQPQHF. The CDR3 DNA follows: TGTGCCAGCAACTGGGAGGGGAAGAGCAATCAGCCCCAGCATTTT. V gene TRBV9 combines with J gene TRBJ1-5, with D maybe TRBD1 (5 bases). From germline, CDR1 is SGDLS and CDR2 YYNGEE. V lost 6 bases, J lost 1 base, and 14 bases lay in between. The CDR3 runs 15 residues.

The genes are TRBV29-1 and TRBJ2-7, with 7 bases aligning to TRBD2. Germline trimming cut 2 bases from V and 3 bases from J; bases unmatched to any gene: 10. Germline CDR1 and CDR2: SQVTM and ANQGSEA. The CDR3 loop spans 15 amino acids. The CDR3 nucleotides read TGCAGCGTTGAAAAACGGGAGGTAGAAATCTACGAGCAGTACTTC. Protein: CSVEKREVEIYEQYF.

The chain joins TRBV18 to TRBJ2-7; weak D call: TRBD1 (6 bases). The length of the CDR3 is 16 residues. Trimming left V 0 bases short and J 0 bases short, with 12 bases between. CDR1 KGHSH and CDR2 LQKENI come from the germline V gene. The CDR3 DNA sequence: TGTGCCAGCTCACCACCCAGTTCCAGGGGCTCCTACGAGCAGTACTTC. It encodes CASSPPSSRGSYEQYF.

V is TRBV7-9 and J is TRBJ2-1, with 12 positions matching TRBD2. The CDR3 runs 18 residues. The germline V gene encodes CDR1 SEHNR and CDR2 FQNEAQ (reference sequence). With 5 bases clipped from V and 0 bases from J, the junction kept 8 bases outside the gene matches. CDR3 sequence reads: CASSQTSGSRFSYNEQFF. The CDR3 DNA is TGTGCCAGCAGCCAGACTAGCGGGAGCCGTTTCTCCTACAATGAGCAGTTCTTC.

The chain has TRBV5-1 and TRBJ2-7; weak D call: TRBD1 (5 bases). The germline V gene has CDR1 SGHRS and CDR2 YFSETQ. V dropped 5 bases and J dropped 5 bases, with 11 bases sitting between them. There are 12 residues in the CDR3. The CDR3 DNA reads as TGCGCCAGCAGTCCGGCAGGGAACGAGCAGTACTTC. It codes for CASSPAGNEQYF.

V usage is TRBV9 and J usage is TRBJ2-3; D may be TRBD2 (6 bases). The CDR3 has 12 amino acids. Trimming took off 7 bases at V and 2 bases at J, with 8 bases between the two ends. Germline V gene lookup returns CDR1 SGDLS and CDR2 YYNGEE. CDR3 protein: CASRGNTDTQYF. CDR3 nucleotide sequence: TGTGCCAGCCGGGGGAACACAGATACGCAGTATTTT.

The rearrangement joins TRBV5-4 to TRBJ2-7; 7 positions match TRBD2. Germline V gene data show CDR1 as SGHNT and CDR2 as YYREEE (reference sequence). The trim removed 3 bases at V and 2 bases at J, leaving 8 bases unmatched. This CDR3 comprises 15 residues. CDR3 DNA: TGTGCCAGCAGCTGGGGGGGAGGGGTGGCCTACGAGCAGTACTTC. The encoded protein is CASSWGGGVAYEQYF.

The chain employs TRBV5-1 and TRBJ2-5, with TRBD1 matching over 7 bases. The CDR3 length is 14 residues. Trimming at V came to 1 base and at J to 1 base, leaving 1 base not matched to a gene. Germline values: CDR1 SGHRS, CDR2 YFSETQ. For the CDR3, the DNA is TGCGCCAGCAGCTTGCGGACAGGCCAAGAGACCCAGTACTTC. It codes for CASSLRTGQETQYF.

The chain couples TRBV4-2 to TRBJ2-1, with D hard to call. The length of the CDR3 is 14 residues. CDR1 is LGHNA and CDR2 is YNFKEQ in the germline V gene. Trimming shortened V by 0 bases and J by 4 bases, and 7 bases separated the two germline ends. The chain's CDR3 is CASSQDYSYNEQFF. The CDR3 bases are TGTGCCAGCAGCCAAGATTACAGTTACAATGAGCAGTTCTTC.

This chain links TRBV13 with TRBJ2-6, with a tentative D call TRBD1 (5 bases). The CDR3 covers 15 residues. V was cut by 4 bases and J by 1 base, with 8 bases left in between. Per the germline V gene, CDR1 is PRHDT and CDR2 is FYEKMQ (reference sequence). The CDR3 here is CASSSQGSGANVLTF. The CDR3, as DNA: TGTGCCAGCAGCTCTCAGGGATCTGGGGCCAACGTCCTGACTTTC. The entire variable domain, with the rest obtained from reference TRBV13 and TRBJ2-6, is as follows: AAGVIQSPRHLIKEKRETATLKCYPIPRHDTVYWYQQGPGQDPQFLISFYEKMQSDKGSIPDRFSAQQFSDYHSELNMSSLELGDSALYFCASSSQGSGANVLTFGAGSRLTVL.

J is TRBJ2-7 and V is TRBV9, with TRBD2 identical over 7 bases. Germline assignment: CDR1 SGDLS and CDR2 YYNGEE. The CDR3 covers 13 residues. V lost 1 base, J lost 3 bases, and 1 base stayed unmatched. CDR3: CASSVTSDYEQYF. CDR3 DNA sequence: TGTGCCAGCAGCGTAACTAGCGACTACGAGCAGTACTTC.

This chain uses TRBV5-1 with TRBJ1-2, with D possibly matching TRBD1 (5 bases). This CDR3 has 14 residues. The V gene's germline CDR1 is SGHRS and CDR2 YFSETQ. V shed 0 bases and J shed 4 bases, with 10 bases lying between them. The CDR3 DNA follows: TGCGCCAGCAGCTTGGGGCAGGGTAGCTATGGCTACACCTTC. Its protein is CASSLGQGSYGYTF.

The rearrangement links TRBV5-6 to TRBJ2-3; D possibly corresponds to TRBD2 (6 bases). Germline V gene data show CDR1 as SGHDT and CDR2 as YYEEEE. The V and J ends lost 7 bases and 1 base respectively, with 13 bases between them. CDR3 size: 14 residues. CDR3 residues: CASGREPGTDTQYF. The CDR3 DNA reads as TGTGCCAGCGGACGGGAGCCTGGCACAGATACGCAGTATTTT.

The rearrangement uses TRBV7-8 and TRBJ2-7; weak D call: TRBD2 (6 bases). V gave up 7 bases and J gave up 5 bases, with 15 bases separating them. CDR1 is SGHVS, CDR2 FQNEAQ, per germline. CDR3 size: 13 residues. The CDR3 here is CASTPGGRHEQYF. The CDR3 DNA reads TGTGCCAGCACCCCGGGTGGGAGGCACGAGCAGTACTTC.

V is TRBV7-9 and J is TRBJ1-1; perhaps TRBD1 as D (5 bases). From germline, CDR1 is SEHNR and CDR2 FQNEAQ (reference sequence). Trimming left V 6 bases short and J 4 bases short, with 15 bases between. The CDR3 is 14 amino acids. CDR3 DNA sequence: TGTGCCAGCAGTTTGGAGGGGTCGACCACTGAAGCTTTCTTT. Translating it yields CASSLEGSTTEAFF. The whole variable domain, remainder taken from reference TRBV7-9 and TRBJ1-1, is DTGVSQNPRHKITKRGQNVTFRCDPISEHNRLYWYRQTLGQGPEFLTYFQNEAQLEKSRLLSDRFSAERPKGSFSTLEIQRTEQGDSAMYLCASSLEGSTTEAFFGQGTRLTVV.